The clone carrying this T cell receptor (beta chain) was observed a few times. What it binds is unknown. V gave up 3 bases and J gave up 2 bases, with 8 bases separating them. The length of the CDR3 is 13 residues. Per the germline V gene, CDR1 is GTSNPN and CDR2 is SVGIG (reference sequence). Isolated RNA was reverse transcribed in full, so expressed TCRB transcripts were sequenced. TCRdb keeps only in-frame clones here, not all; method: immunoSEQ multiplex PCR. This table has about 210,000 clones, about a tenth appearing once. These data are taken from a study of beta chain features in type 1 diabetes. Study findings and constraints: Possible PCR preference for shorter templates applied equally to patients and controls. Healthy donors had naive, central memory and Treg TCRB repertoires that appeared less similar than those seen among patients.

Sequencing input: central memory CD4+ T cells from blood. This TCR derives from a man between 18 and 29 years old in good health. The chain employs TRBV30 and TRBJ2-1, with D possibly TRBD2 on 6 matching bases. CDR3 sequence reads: CAWRRGTYNEQFF. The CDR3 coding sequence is TGTGCCTGGAGGCGGGGAACCTACAATGAGCAGTTCTTC.